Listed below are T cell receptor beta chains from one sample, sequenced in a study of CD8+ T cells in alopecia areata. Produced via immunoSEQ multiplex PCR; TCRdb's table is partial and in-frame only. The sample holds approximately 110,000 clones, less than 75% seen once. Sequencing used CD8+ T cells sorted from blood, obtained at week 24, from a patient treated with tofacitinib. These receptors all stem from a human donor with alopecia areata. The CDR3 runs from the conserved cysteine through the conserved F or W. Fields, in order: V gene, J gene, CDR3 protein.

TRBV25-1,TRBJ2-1,CASTLGSSYNEQFF
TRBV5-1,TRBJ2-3,CASSSLGLAGPEDTQYF
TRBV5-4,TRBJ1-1,CASSFPHRGGDTEAFF
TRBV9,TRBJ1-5,CASSTGGGNQPQHF
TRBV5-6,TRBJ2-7,CASMGSLAGDSYEQYF
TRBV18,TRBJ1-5,CASSPDDIAQPQHF
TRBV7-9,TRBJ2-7,CATQVDSTEQYF
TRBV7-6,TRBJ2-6,CASSPGGGSGANVLTF
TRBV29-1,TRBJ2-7,CSVEGRAAESYEQYF
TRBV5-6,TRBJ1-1,CASSWGLSRHAFF
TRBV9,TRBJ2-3,CASSETSGTDTQYF
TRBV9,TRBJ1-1,CASSVEGDTEAFF
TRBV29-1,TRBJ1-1,CSAVSTVNTEAFF
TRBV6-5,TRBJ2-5,CASSYATWETQYF
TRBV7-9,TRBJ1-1,CASRAGGGTEAFF
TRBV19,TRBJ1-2,CASSIDRAGYTF
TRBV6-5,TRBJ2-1,CASSHGNEQFF
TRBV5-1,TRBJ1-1,CASSLGTGMNTEAFF
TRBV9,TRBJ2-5,CASSETSLETQYF
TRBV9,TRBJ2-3,CASSSSGGTDTQYF
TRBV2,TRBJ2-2,CASMKELNTGELFF
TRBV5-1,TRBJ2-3,CASSARTGGADTQYF
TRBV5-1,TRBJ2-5,CASSLEWQGRETQYF
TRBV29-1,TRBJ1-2,CSVVENYGYTF
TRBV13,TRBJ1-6,CASSLMGEQGAQSPLHF
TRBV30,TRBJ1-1,CACTQGANTEAFF
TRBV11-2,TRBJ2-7,CASSRGTRSYEQYF
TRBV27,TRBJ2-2,CASSFVGGSGPTGELFF
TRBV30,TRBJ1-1,CAWTIYGGEAFF
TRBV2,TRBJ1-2,CASSEFPGGDGYTF
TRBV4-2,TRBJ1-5,CASSQGEGPEPQHF